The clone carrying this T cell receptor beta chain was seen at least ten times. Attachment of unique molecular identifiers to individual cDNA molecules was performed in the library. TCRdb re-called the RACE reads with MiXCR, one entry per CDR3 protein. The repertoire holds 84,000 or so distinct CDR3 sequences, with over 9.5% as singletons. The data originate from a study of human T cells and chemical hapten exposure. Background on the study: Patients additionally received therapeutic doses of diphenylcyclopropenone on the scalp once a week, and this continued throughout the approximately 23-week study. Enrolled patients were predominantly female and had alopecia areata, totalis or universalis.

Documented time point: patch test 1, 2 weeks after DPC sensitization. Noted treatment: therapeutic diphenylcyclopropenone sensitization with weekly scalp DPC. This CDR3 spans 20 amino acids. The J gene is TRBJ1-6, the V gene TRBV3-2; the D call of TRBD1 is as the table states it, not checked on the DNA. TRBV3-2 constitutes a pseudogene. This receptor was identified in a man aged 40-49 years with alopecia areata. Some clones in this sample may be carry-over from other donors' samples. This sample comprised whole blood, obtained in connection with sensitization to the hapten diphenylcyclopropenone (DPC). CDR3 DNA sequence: TGTGCCAGCAGCCAAGGGGGACAGGGGGCCCCGCAACGTTATAATTCACCCCTCCACTTT. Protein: CASSQGGQGAPQRYNSPLHF.